This T cell receptor beta chain was recorded in a study of Ad26.COV2.S vaccination and SARS-CoV-2 variants. Indicated treatment: some 20 received Ad26.COV2.S at low or high dose, single or two shots; several received placebo; per-sample allocation not given. Sampling took place 63 days after the first vaccine or placebo injection. Libraries were prepared by immunoSEQ multiplex PCR; TCRdb keeps only in-frame clonotypes and omits some of them. The data hold roughly 700,000 clones, with around 89% observed a single time. The receptor comes from a person between 18 and 59 years old who received the Ad26.COV2.S COVID-19 vaccine or a placebo. This specimen was peripheral blood, taken in a trial of Ad26.COV2.S vaccine versus placebo.

The CDR3 sequence is CASSFGGTVSNQPQHF. The CDR3 DNA follows: TGTGCCAGCAGCTTTGGGGGGACAGTTAGCAATCAGCCCCAGCATTTT. The rearrangement joins TRBV7-2 to TRBJ1-5; 7 bases are a match to TRBD1. The CDR3 covers 16 residues. The V segment lost 3 bases and the J segment 0 bases; nucleotides outside the gene matches: 5. The germline gives CDR1 SGHTA, CDR2 FQGNSA.